The clone carrying this T cell receptor beta chain was observed a handful of times. Its antigen remains unidentified. The sample comes from a study of blood T cells in healthy people across ages. Overall study results and limits: As age increased, TCR beta diversity per million T cells fell in a roughly linear fashion.

A sample-barcoded 5' primer and a J-beta primer mix were used in a second PCR of about 6 to 11 cycles. TCRdb processed the 5' RACE reads anew with MiXCR; each CDR3 protein has one entry. The sample has more than 700,000 distinct CDR3 sequences; roughly 50% are singletons. This CDR3 spans 16 amino acids. V gave up 2 bases and J gave up 3 bases, with 14 bases separating them. CDR1 is SGHTA, CDR2 FQGNSA, per germline. This TCR derives from a man at least 80 years old in good health. What was sequenced was blood. This chain connects TRBV7-2 to TRBJ2-1; D remains ambiguous. CDR3 coding DNA: TGTGCCAGCAGCTTAAGCTCTCGCGTGCGCTACAATGAGCAGTTCTTC. This codes for CASSLSSRVRYNEQFF.